One sample yielded the 22 T cell receptor beta chains listed below, sequenced in a study of human thymus T cells (dated by TCRdb to 2020 to 2021). The thymus tissue came from surgical resects taken out during corrective cardiac surgery. The receptor library was made with the immunoSEQ multiplex PCR assay. Not all clones reach the TCRdb copy of this immuneACCESS table, which keeps in-frame sequences only. Checked studies attribute under half of the gap to unresolved V genes and leave the rest unexplained. The sample table holds under 95,000 clones, of which roughly 95% were seen once. About 0.03% of the sample lies in the top ten. Material: thymus tissue. The receptors derive from a girl in the first two years of life with a congenital heart defect but otherwise immunologically healthy.

The chain couples TRBV4-1 to TRBJ1-1; D is ambiguous. The CDR3 runs to 13 residues. The germline CDR1 and CDR2 sequences are MGHRA and YSYEKL. V lost 4 bases to trimming and J lost 6 bases, with 12 bases between them. This CDR3 reads CASSLSDGAEAFF. The CDR3 nucleotides read TGCGCCAGCAGCCTGTCTGATGGCGCTGAAGCTTTCTTT.

In this sample, this clone turned up once. The genes are TRBV18 and TRBJ2-7; TRBD1 aligns across 10 bases. CDR1 is KGHSH and CDR2 is LQKENI in the germline V gene. The V gene end was trimmed by 6 bases and the J gene end by 7 bases; junction bases not matched to a gene: 9. This CDR3 is 14 amino acids long. CDR3 coding DNA: TGTGCCAGCTCGCTCGGACAGGGGGTGGGAGAGCAGTACTTC. Residues: CASSLGQGVGEQYF.

The chain has TRBV15 and TRBJ2-7; either TRBD1 or TRBD2 may supply D (5 bases each). Germline V CDR1 and CDR2: LNHNV, YYDKDF (reference sequence). This CDR3 is 16 amino acids long. V dropped 1 base and J dropped 0 bases, with 13 bases sitting between them. The CDR3: CATSRVGLGVSYEQYF. DNA for the CDR3: TGTGCCACCAGCAGAGTGGGCCTGGGGGTCTCCTACGAGCAGTACTTC. Filled out from reference TRBV15 and TRBJ2-7, the complete variable domain reads DAMVIQNPRYQVTQFGKPVTLSCSQTLNHNVMYWYQQKSSQAPKLLFHYYDKDFNNEADTPDNFQSRRPNTSFCFLDIRSPGLGDTAMYLCATSRVGLGVSYEQYFGPGTRLTVT.

This chain uses TRBV2 with TRBJ2-3; no firm D call. The germline gives CDR1 SNHLY, CDR2 FYNNEI. Trimming stripped 7 bases from V and 9 bases from J, with 14 bases between. This CDR3 region has 12 residues. The CDR3 bases are TGTGCCAGCAAAGAAGTCTTCCCCACGCAGTATTTT. This sequence encodes CASKEVFPTQYF.

The rearrangement joins TRBV7-9 to TRBJ2-7; maybe TRBD1 (6 bases). Per the germline V gene, CDR1 is SEHNR and CDR2 is FQNEAQ (reference sequence). V lost 5 bases to trimming and J lost 0 bases, with 26 bases between them. The CDR3 loop spans 19 amino acids. The CDR3 sequence: CASSPSSGQGGVSSYEQYF. The CDR3 coding sequence is TGTGCCAGCAGCCCCTCGTCGGGACAAGGGGGTGTTAGCTCCTACGAGCAGTACTTC.

This clone was counted only a few times. The V call is TRBV11-2, the J call TRBJ1-1; no firm D call. The length of the CDR3 is 15 residues. Trimming cost V 0 bases and J 8 bases, with 16 bases left between them. Germline V gives CDR1 SGHAT, CDR2 FQNNGV. The CDR3, as DNA: TGTGCCAGCAGCTTAGATTCAAGTCTCCCCTCCGAAGCTTTCTTT. Its translation: CASSLDSSLPSEAFF.

The rearrangement uses TRBV14 and TRBJ1-1, with D unclear. In germline, CDR1 is SGHDN, CDR2 FVKESK. The CDR3 length is 12 residues. The V end lost 0 bases, the J end lost 4 bases, and 3 bases lay between the germline ends. CDR3 DNA: TGTGCCAGCAGCCAAGAGGTCACTGAAGCTTTCTTT. This codes for CASSQEVTEAFF.

This rearrangement joins TRBV29-1 to TRBJ2-1; TRBD2 matches 12 bases. The V and J ends lost 7 bases and 7 bases, in that order; junction bases with no gene match: 26. The germline V gene has CDR1 SQVTM and CDR2 ANQGSEA. This CDR3 spans 20 amino acids. Here the CDR3 reads CSASDWPPGELAGGGNEQFF. In DNA form, the CDR3 reads TGCAGCGCCTCAGATTGGCCCCCGGGGGAACTAGCGGGAGGTGGGAATGAGCAGTTCTTC.

The chain is built from TRBV28 and TRBJ2-1, with D perhaps matching TRBD2 (6 bases). Deletions cut 4 bases from V and 5 bases from J, with 21 bases between. Germline V gene data show CDR1 as MDHEN and CDR2 as SYDVKM. The CDR3 consists of 17 residues. DNA of the CDR3: TGTGCCAGCAGTTCGTCGGTAAGCGGGCTTATCGACAATGAGCAGTTCTTC. Protein product: CASSSSVSGLIDNEQFF.

The chain has TRBV12-5 and TRBJ2-5; D uncertain. The CDR3 extends over 11 amino acids. Germline-derived CDR1 and CDR2 are LGHNT and FRNRAP. With 3 bases removed from V and 4 bases from J, the gap between germline ends came to 3 bases. CDR3 loop: CASGLRETQYF. As DNA, the CDR3 is TGTGCTAGTGGTTTACGAGAGACCCAGTACTTC.

This sequence joins TRBV4-2 and TRBJ2-3, with TRBD2 identical over 10 bases. V lost 2 bases to trimming and J lost 0 bases; unmatched junction nucleotides: 11. From germline, CDR1 is LGHNA and CDR2 YNFKEQ. The CDR3 length is 19 residues. CDR3 region: CASSQLRPGLAPSTDTQYF. CDR3 DNA sequence: TGTGCCAGCAGCCAACTCCGTCCGGGACTAGCGCCGAGCACAGATACGCAGTATTTT.

The rearrangement joins TRBV12-5 to TRBJ1-1; maybe TRBD1 (6 bases). Germline CDR1 reads LGHNT; CDR2 reads FRNRAP. V lost 3 bases and J 1 base, leaving 15 bases between the germline ends. The CDR3 totals 16 residues. The CDR3 here is CASGFEGGAWNTEAFF. The CDR3 DNA follows: TGTGCTAGTGGTTTTGAGGGGGGGGCCTGGAACACTGAAGCTTTCTTT. Using reference TRBV12-5 and TRBJ1-1 for the parts outside the CDR3, the full variable domain is DARVTQTPRHKVTEMGQEVTMRCQPILGHNTVFWYRQTMMQGLELLAYFRNRAPLDDSGMPKDRFSAEMPDATLATLKIQPSEPRDSAVYFCASGFEGGAWNTEAFFGQGTRLTVV.

The genes are TRBV28 and TRBJ1-2; D is unclear. This CDR3 is built from 18 residues. CDR1 is MDHEN and CDR2 is SYDVKM in the germline V gene. With 0 bases removed from V and 9 bases from J, the gap between germline ends came to 26 bases. CDR3 nucleotide sequence: TGTGCCAGCAGTTTATGCAAGGGCCGATCCCCCGCGCGGAGAAGCTACACCTTC. It encodes CASSLCKGRSPARRSYTF.

The chain has TRBV4-1 and TRBJ2-7; TRBD1 agrees at 7 bases. CDR3 length equals 13 residues. Germline loops: CDR1 MGHRA, CDR2 YSYEKL. Trimming cost V 1 base and J 5 bases; bases outside gene matches: 2. DNA for the CDR3: TGCGCCAGCAGCCAAGCCACAGGGGACGAGCAGTACTTC. Protein: CASSQATGDEQYF.

The CDR3 here is CASSGLAGSGTGELFF. The CDR3 nucleotides read TGCGCCAGCAGCGGACTAGCGGGAAGTGGCACCGGGGAGCTGTTTTTT. This chain connects TRBV10-2 to TRBJ2-2, with 12 bases identical to TRBD2. The length of the CDR3 is 16 residues. The V gene's germline CDR1 is WSHSY and CDR2 SAAADI. Trimming at V came to 6 bases and at J to 4 bases, leaving 6 bases not matched to a gene.

About this clone itself: No conserved phenylalanine or tryptophan ends this CDR3, so it is likely a read error. It is unclear where the CDR3 begins or ends on the DNA, so no DNA is shown, and the CDR3 is as TCRdb lists it. The chain carries TRBV5-6 and TRBJ2-7; the DNA was not used to check the table's D call, TRBD2. The CDR3 spans 17 amino acids, including both terminal residues. The germline gives CDR1 SGHDT, CDR2 YYEEEE. CDR3 region: CASSRGVARVVRHEQAI.

The chain is built from TRBV7-2 and TRBJ2-3; D not resolved. CDR1 and CDR2 (germline): SGHTA, FQGNSA. Trimming cost V 7 bases and J 1 base, with 21 bases left between them. The CDR3 has 17 amino acids. The CDR3 loop is CASTLTPRPTGTDTQYF. DNA for the CDR3: TGTGCCAGCACCCTAACCCCGCGGCCTACCGGCACAGATACGCAGTATTTT.

This clone was counted only a few times. The chain recombines TRBV19 with TRBJ1-1, with D possibly matching TRBD1 (5 bases). CDR3 length: 15 amino acids. V gave up 3 bases and J gave up 1 base, with 12 bases separating them. Per the germline V gene, CDR1 is LNHDA and CDR2 is SQIVND (reference sequence). CDR3 in amino acids: CASSILGGKNTEAFF. In DNA form, the CDR3 reads TGTGCCAGTAGTATCCTCGGGGGGAAGAACACTGAAGCTTTCTTT.

The count of this clone is one. The CDR3 sequence is CASSSRGGRQETQYF. In nucleotides, the CDR3 is TGTGCCAGCAGTTCGAGAGGAGGGAGGCAAGAGACCCAGTACTTC. The rearrangement links TRBV27 to TRBJ2-5; perhaps TRBD2 as D (6 bases). The V gene's germline CDR1 is MNHEY and CDR2 SMNVEV (reference sequence). There are 15 residues in the CDR3. V shed 4 bases and J shed 2 bases, with 14 bases lying between them.

V and J are TRBV7-2 and TRBJ1-1; perhaps TRBD1 as D (6 bases). The germline V gene encodes CDR1 SGHTA and CDR2 FQGNSA. V gave up 2 bases and J gave up 3 bases, with 19 bases separating them. The CDR3 has 17 residues. The CDR3, as DNA: TGTGCCAGCAGCTTATCTAATCCGGGACAAGCATACACTGAAGCTTTCTTT. Its protein is CASSLSNPGQAYTEAFF.

The rearrangement links TRBV5-1 to TRBJ2-1; perhaps D is TRBD1 or TRBD2 (5 bases each). This CDR3 comprises 15 residues. Germline V CDR1 and CDR2: SGHRS, YFSETQ. V gave up 5 bases and J gave up 0 bases, with 12 bases separating them. This CDR3 reads CASSYEGSSYNEQFF. In nucleotides, the CDR3 is TGCGCCAGCAGTTATGAGGGGAGCTCCTACAATGAGCAGTTCTTC.

The genes are TRBV6-5 and TRBJ1-1, with D unclear. V was pared by 6 bases and J by 3 bases, with 8 bases between. The length of the CDR3 is 12 residues. Per the germline V gene, CDR1 is MNHEY and CDR2 is SVGAGI. CDR3 protein: CASSLKDTEAFF. The CDR3 DNA follows: TGTGCCAGCAGCCTGAAAGACACTGAAGCTTTCTTT.